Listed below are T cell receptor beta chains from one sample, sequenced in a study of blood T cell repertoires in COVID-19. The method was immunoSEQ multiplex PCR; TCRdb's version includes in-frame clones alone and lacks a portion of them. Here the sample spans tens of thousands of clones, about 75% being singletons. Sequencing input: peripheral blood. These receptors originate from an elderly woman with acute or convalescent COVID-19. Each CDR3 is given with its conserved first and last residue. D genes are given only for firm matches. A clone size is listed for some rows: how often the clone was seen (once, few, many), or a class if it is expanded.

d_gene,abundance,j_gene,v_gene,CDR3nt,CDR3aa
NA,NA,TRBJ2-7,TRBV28,TGTGCCAGCAGTCCCCTCGGCGAGCAGTACTTC,CASSPLGEQYF
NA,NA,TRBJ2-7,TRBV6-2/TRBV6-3,TGTGCCAGCAGTTACCCGACAGAATGGAATCTCATCGCCTACGAGCAGTACTTC,CASSYPTEWNLIAYEQYF
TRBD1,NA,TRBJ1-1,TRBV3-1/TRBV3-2,TGTGCCAGCAGCCGGACAGGGAACACTGAAGCTTTCTTT,CASSRTGNTEAFF
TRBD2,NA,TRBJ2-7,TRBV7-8,TGTGCCAGCAGCTTAGTGCCGGCGGGAGACCCCTACGAGCAGTACTTC,CASSLVPAGDPYEQYF
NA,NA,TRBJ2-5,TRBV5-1,TGCGCCAGCAGCCCAATTGGAGGGATGGAGACCCAGTACTTC,CASSPIGGMETQYF
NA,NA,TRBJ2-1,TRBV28,TGTGCCAGCAGGGGAAAGGGGGAATACAATGAGCAGTTCTTC,CASRGKGEYNEQFF
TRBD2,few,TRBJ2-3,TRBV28,TGTGCCAGCAGTGTACTAGCGGGGATCACAGATACGCAGTATTTT,CASSVLAGITDTQYF
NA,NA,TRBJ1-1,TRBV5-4,TGTGCCAGCACCGACCCCCAGGGAGGGACTGAAGCTTTCTTT,CASTDPQGGTEAFF
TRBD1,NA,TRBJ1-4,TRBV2,TGTGCCAGCAAGGGGTTTGGGACAGGCGAGACTAATGAAAAACTGTTTTTT,CASKGFGTGETNEKLFF
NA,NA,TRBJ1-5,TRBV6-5,TGTGCCAGCAGTCCCAGGGGAGCGGGCAATCAGCCCCAGCATTTT,CASSPRGAGNQPQHF
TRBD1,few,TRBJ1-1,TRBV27,TGTGCCAGCAGTCTCTCGGGGGACAGAACGAACACTGAAGCTTTCTTT,CASSLSGDRTNTEAFF
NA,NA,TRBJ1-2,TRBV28,TGTGCCAGCACCCCTCCTGGGGGGGGCTCGGAAGGCTACACCTTC,CASTPPGGGSEGYTF
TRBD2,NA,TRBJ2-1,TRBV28,TGTGCCAGCAGTGGGACTAGCGGGGGGAACAATGAGCAGTTCTTC,CASSGTSGGNNEQFF
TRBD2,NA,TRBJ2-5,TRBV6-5,TGTGCCAGCCCGCGCCAGCGGGGGGGTTCCCAGTACTTC,CASPRQRGGSQYF
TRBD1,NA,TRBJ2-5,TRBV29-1,TGCAGCGTTGGACGGACAGGGACGGAGACCCAGTACTTC,CSVGRTGTETQYF
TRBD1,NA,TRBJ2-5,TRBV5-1,TGCGCCAGCAGCTCTTACGGGACAGGGATTCGGGAGACCCAGTACTTC,CASSSYGTGIRETQYF
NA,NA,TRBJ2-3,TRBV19,TGTGCCAGTAGTATAGCGGATACGCAGTATTTT,CASSIADTQYF
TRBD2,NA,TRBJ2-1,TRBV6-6,TGTGCCAGCAGTTACTCGGGGACTAGGGGGAATGAGCAGTTCTTC,CASSYSGTRGNEQFF
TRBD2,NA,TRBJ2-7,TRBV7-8,TGTGCCAGCAGCTTCCGGACTAGCGGGATGGGGTCCTACGAGCAGTACTTC,CASSFRTSGMGSYEQYF
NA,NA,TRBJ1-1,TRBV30,TGTGCCTGGAGGAGGAACACTGAAGCTTTCTTT,CAWRRNTEAFF
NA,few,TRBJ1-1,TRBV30,TGTGCCTGGAGTGTTAATTATTTGAGGGACTTGAACACTGAAGCTTTCTTT,CAWSVNYLRDLNTEAFF
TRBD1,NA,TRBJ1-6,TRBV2,TGTGCCAGCGGACAGGACTCCTATAATTCACCCCTCCACTTT,CASGQDSYNSPLHF
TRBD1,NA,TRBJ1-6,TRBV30,TGTGCCTGGATAGGGACAGGGTCTCGTAATTCACCCCTCCACTTT,CAWIGTGSRNSPLHF
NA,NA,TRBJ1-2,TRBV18,TGTGCCAGCTCACCAGGGGGGAACCGCTATGGCTACACCTTC,CASSPGGNRYGYTF
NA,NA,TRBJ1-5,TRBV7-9,TGTGCCAGCAGCTTAGTGTTTGGTTTCGCGGGGGAAGAGCAGCCCCAGCATTTT,CASSLVFGFAGEEQPQHF
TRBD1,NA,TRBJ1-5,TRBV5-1,TGCGCCAGCAGTTCAGACAGGGGTCAGCCCCAGCATTTT,CASSSDRGQPQHF
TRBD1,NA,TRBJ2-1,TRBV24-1,TGTGCCACCAGTGGGTGGACAGGCCACAATGAGCAGTTCTTC,CATSGWTGHNEQFF
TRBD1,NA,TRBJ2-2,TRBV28,TGTGCCAGCAGCCTCACAGGGGCCGGGGAGCTGTTTTTT,CASSLTGAGELFF
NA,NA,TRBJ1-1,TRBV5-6,TGTGCCAGCAGCATAGGACAGACTAACACTGAAGCTTTCTTT,CASSIGQTNTEAFF
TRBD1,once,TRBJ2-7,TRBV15,TGTGCCACCAGCAGAGATATCGGGACAGGGGGCTACGAGCAGTACTTC,CATSRDIGTGGYEQYF
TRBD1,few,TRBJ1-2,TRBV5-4,TGTGCCAGCAGCCTCGGACAGGGGTTCGATCTTGGCTACACCTTC,CASSLGQGFDLGYTF
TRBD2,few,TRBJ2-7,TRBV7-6,TGTGCCAGCAGCTTAGGGACTAGCGGGACAAGGGCCGAGCAGTACTTC,CASSLGTSGTRAEQYF
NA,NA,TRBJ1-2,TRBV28,TGTGCCAGCGGCGAGGGTGGTAGGGTTGGCTACACCTTC,CASGEGGRVGYTF
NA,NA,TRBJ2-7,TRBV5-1,TGCGCCAGCAGCTTGGGTTGGCGGGATAGCGAGCAGTACTTC,CASSLGWRDSEQYF
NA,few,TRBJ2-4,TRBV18,TGTGCCAGCTCACCACCGCTCGGGTTCGGTAACATTCAGTACTTC,CASSPPLGFGNIQYF
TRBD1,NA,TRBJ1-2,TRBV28,TGTGCCAGCAGTTTATTCCGGACAGGACGAGGCGGCTACACCTTC,CASSLFRTGRGGYTF
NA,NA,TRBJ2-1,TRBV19,TGTGCCAGTAGTATCCCCCCAACATACAATGAGCAGTTCTTC,CASSIPPTYNEQFF
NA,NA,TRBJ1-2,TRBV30,TGTGCCTGGAGTGGCCTACCGGGGGGACGAGGCTATGGCTACACCTTC,CAWSGLPGGRGYGYTF
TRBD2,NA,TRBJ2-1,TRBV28,TGTGCCAGCAGGGGACTATACAATGAGCAGTTCTTC,CASRGLYNEQFF